Below, 9 T cell receptor beta chains from the same sample are listed, as sequenced in a study of shared clonotypes between healthy human individuals. TCRdb's table, derived via immunoSEQ multiplex PCR, lists solely in-frame clones and lacks some. This table holds 2 million to 3 million clones, 80% to 95% found once. Specimen: naive CD4+ T cells from PBMCs. The subset: CD45RA+ positively selected. The source of these receptors is a man aged 18 to 29 in good health. Some clones in this sample may be carry-over from other donors' samples.

About this clone itself: Within the sample, other DNA sequences also encode this same CDR3. This chain's CDR3 is CASSYRDSGYEQYF. CDR3 DNA sequence: TGTGCCAGCAGTTACCGGGACTCAGGCTACGAGCAGTACTTC. The gene calls are TRBV6-5 and TRBJ2-7; the D gene is possibly TRBD2 (6 bases). This CDR3 is 14 amino acids long. Trimming took 2 bases from V and 3 from J, leaving 11 bases between them. Per germline, CDR1 MNHEY and CDR2 SVGAGI.

The rearrangement uses TRBV5-1 and TRBJ2-3; D remains ambiguous. The germline gives CDR1 SGHRS, CDR2 YFSETQ. The CDR3 is 14 amino acids. Trimming left V 0 bases short and J 4 bases short, with 9 bases between. The CDR3, as DNA: TGCGCCAGCAGCTTGGCCCAGAACGCAGATACGCAGTATTTT. Amino acid sequence: CASSLAQNADTQYF. Drawing the rest from reference TRBV5-1 and TRBJ2-3, the complete variable domain is KAGVTQTPRYLIKTRGQQVTLSCSPISGHRSVSWYQQTPGQGLQFLFEYFSETQRNKGNFPGRFSGRQFSNSRSEMNVSTLELGDSALYLCASSLAQNADTQYFGPGTRLTVL.

This CDR3 is CASSFGSFATQYF. The CDR3 DNA sequence: TGTGCCAGCAGTTTTGGTTCCTTCGCTACGCAGTATTTT. J is TRBJ2-3 and V is TRBV28; D uncertain. Trimming shortened V by 3 bases and J by 8 bases, and 12 bases separated the two germline ends. Germline V lookup: CDR1 MDHEN, CDR2 SYDVKM. The CDR3 has 13 residues.

This chain uses TRBV30 with TRBJ1-5; the D gene is possibly TRBD1 (6 bases). CDR1 is GTSNPN, CDR2 SVGIG, per germline (reference sequence). CDR3 size: 13 residues. Trimming stripped 0 bases from V and 8 bases from J, with 11 bases between. The CDR3 coding sequence is TGTGCCTGGAGTGTAGGCAGGGACAAGCCCCAGCATTTT. It translates to CAWSVGRDKPQHF.

The V gene is TRBV15, the J gene TRBJ1-5; D unresolved. The germline V and J ends were trimmed by 5 bases and 7 bases, with 18 bases remaining between them. This CDR3 comprises 15 residues. Germline V gene data show CDR1 as LNHNV and CDR2 as YYDKDF (reference sequence). The CDR3 DNA reads TGTGCCACCAGCCCCCCCAACCGGGAGGCCCAGCCCCAGCATTTT. Its protein is CATSPPNREAQPQHF.

This chain uses TRBV28 with TRBJ1-6; possibly TRBD1 for D (6 bases). CDR3 length: 15 amino acids. The germline V gene has CDR1 MDHEN and CDR2 SYDVKM. V was clipped by 5 bases and J by 5 bases, with 13 bases between them. DNA for the CDR3: TGTGCCAGCAGTCAGAGACAGGCCAATAATTCACCCCTCCACTTT. Translation gives CASSQRQANNSPLHF.

The chain carries TRBV19 and TRBJ1-1; TRBD1 is a possible D gene (5 bases). From germline, CDR1 is LNHDA and CDR2 SQIVND (reference sequence). CDR3 length: 15 amino acids. The V gene lost 5 bases and the J gene lost 3 bases, with 16 bases spanning the gap. This CDR3 reads CASSPSWEGDTEAFF. The DNA of the CDR3 is TGTGCCAGTAGTCCAAGTTGGGAAGGGGACACTGAAGCTTTCTTT.

The chain joins TRBV5-8 to TRBJ2-4, with TRBD2 matching over 7 bases. The germline CDR1 and CDR2 sequences are SGHTS and YDEGEE. The CDR3 has 15 amino acids. The ends lost 4 bases at V and 5 bases at J; junction bases unmatched: 9. The CDR3 DNA reads TGTGCCAGCAGCCCGTGGGCAGGGAGGGAAAACATTCAGTACTTC. It encodes CASSPWAGRENIQYF. The complete variable domain, with remaining parts taken from reference TRBV5-8 and TRBJ2-4, reads EAGVTQSPTHLIKTRGQQATLRCSPISGHTSVYWYQQALGLGLQFLLWYDEGEERNRGNFPPRFSGRQFPNYSSELNVNALELEDSALYLCASSPWAGRENIQYFGAGTRLSVL.

CDR3 in amino acids: CASSLDGRRRGTQYF. The CDR3 DNA is TGTGCCAGCAGCTTGGACGGGCGCCGGCGGGGGACCCAGTACTTC. The rearrangement uses TRBV5-4 and TRBJ2-5; D perhaps matches TRBD2 (6 bases). The CDR3 length is 15 residues. Germline V gene data show CDR1 as SGHNT and CDR2 as YYREEE (reference sequence). The ends were cut back, 0 bases at V and 7 bases at J, with 16 bases in the middle.